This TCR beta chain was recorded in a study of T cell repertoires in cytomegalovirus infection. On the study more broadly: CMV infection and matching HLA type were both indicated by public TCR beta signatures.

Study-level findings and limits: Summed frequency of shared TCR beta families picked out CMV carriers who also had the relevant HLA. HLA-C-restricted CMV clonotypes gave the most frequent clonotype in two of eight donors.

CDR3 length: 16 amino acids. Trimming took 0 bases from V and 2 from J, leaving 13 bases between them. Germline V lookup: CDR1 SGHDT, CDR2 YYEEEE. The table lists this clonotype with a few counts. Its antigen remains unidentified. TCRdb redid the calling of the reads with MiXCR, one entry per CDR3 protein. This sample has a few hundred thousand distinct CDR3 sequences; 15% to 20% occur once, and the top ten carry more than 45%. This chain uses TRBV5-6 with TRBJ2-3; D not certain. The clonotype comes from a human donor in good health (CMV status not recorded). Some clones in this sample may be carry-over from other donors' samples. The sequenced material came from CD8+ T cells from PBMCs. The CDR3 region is CASSLAFAPSTDTQYF. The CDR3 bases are TGTGCCAGCAGCTTGGCCTTTGCCCCCTCCACAGATACGCAGTATTTT.